The present T cell receptor (beta chain) was sequenced within a study of beta chain features in type 1 diabetes. General observations from the study: Insertion counts at VDJ junctions were lower in type 1 diabetes patients, who also showed more deletions there. The study found moderately but significantly shorter TCRB CDR3s in all four CD4+ subsets of Type 1 diabetes patients.

About this clone: Its antigen is still unknown.

The study reverse transcribed the entire isolated RNA, so it sequenced expressed TCRB transcripts. Some clones are missing from TCRdb's copy, which holds only in-frame ones; the method was immunoSEQ multiplex PCR. The sample has fewer than 150,000 clones, around 7% seen once. Looked up from germline, CDR1 is SNHLY and CDR2 is FYNNEI. The CDR3 covers 13 residues. Unmatched junction bases numbered 1, after V lost 3 bases and J lost 5 bases. Sorted populations all exceeded 95% purity. The clonotype comes from a woman aged 25 to 45 in good health. Sample: central memory CD4+ T cells from blood. J is TRBJ2-4 and V is TRBV2; 7 nucleotides line up with TRBD1. The CDR3 DNA follows: TGTGCCAGCAGTGAGCAGGGGGAAAACATTCAGTACTTC. Translated: CASSEQGENIQYF.